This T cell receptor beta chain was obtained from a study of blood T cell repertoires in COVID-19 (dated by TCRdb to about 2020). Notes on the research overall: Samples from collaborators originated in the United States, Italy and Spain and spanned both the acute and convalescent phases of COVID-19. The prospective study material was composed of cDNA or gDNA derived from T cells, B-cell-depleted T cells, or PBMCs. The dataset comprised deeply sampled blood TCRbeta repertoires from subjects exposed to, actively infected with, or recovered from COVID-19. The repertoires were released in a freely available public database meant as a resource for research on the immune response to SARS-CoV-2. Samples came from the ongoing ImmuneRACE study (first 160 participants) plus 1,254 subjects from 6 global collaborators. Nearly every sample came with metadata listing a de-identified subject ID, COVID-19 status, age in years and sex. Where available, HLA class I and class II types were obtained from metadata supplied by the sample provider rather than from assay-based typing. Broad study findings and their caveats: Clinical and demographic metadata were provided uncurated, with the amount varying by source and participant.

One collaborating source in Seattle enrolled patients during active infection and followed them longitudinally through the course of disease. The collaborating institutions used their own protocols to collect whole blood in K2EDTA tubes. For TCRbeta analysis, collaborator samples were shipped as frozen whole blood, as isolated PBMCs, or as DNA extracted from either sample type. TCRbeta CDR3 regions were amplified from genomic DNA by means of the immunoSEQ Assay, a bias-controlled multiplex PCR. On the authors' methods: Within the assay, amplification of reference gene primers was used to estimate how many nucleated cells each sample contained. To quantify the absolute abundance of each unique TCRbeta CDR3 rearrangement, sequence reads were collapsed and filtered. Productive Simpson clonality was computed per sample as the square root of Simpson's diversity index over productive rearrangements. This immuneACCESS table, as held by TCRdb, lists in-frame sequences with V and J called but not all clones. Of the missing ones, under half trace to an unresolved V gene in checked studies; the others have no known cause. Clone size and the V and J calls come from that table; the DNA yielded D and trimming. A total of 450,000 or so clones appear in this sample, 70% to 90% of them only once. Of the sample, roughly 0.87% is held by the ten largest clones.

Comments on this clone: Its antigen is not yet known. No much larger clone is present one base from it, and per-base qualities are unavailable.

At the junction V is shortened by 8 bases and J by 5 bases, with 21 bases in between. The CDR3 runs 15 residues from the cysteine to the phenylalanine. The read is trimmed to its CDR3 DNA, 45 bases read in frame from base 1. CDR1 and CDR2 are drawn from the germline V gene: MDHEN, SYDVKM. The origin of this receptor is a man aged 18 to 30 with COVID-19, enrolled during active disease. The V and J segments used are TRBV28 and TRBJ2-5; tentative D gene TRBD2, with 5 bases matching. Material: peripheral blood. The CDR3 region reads CASSTFGGSGETQYF. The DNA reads TGTGCCAGCTCGACTTTTGGTGGGTCGGGGGAGACCCAGTACTTC.